Sequencing of this TCR beta chain was carried out in a study of Graves' ophthalmopathy and Graves' hyperthyroidism. V trimming: 1 base; J trimming: 2 bases; junction bases outside the gene matches: 4. The CDR3 totals 15 residues. Germline CDR1 and CDR2: SEHNR and FQNEAQ (reference sequence). Amplified material comprised TCR beta CDR3 regions derived from RNA transcripts. The authors performed first-round RT-PCR with HTBI primers and then a second-round multiplex PCR. One entry per CDR3 protein, called by TCRdb with MiXCR from the multiplex PCR reads. Of roughly 220,000 distinct CDR3 sequences in the sample, 45% were seen once. This clonotype was detected only a few times. Excluded: other autoimmune disease, uncontrolled infection, pregnancy or lactation. Clinicians made diagnoses from clinical symptoms, serum thyroxine, TRAb, thyroid ultrasound and orbital computed tomography.

This receptor was obtained from an adult man with Graves' ophthalmopathy. V is TRBV7-9 and J is TRBJ2-7, with 8 positions matching TRBD1. Sequencing used peripheral blood. The CDR3: CASSLGTGSTYEQYF. The CDR3, as DNA: TGTGCCAGCAGCTTAGGGACAGGGTCTACCTACGAGCAGTACTTC.